The entry that follows covers one T cell receptor (beta chain) sequence. Its specific antigen is unknown. No much larger clonotype is one base removed from it; base qualities were not supplied. The source of the sample is a study of T-cell reconstitution after alpha-beta-depleted transplantation in children (dated by TCRdb to 2016 to 2018). Study-wide context: T-cell immune reconstitution after TCRalphabeta/CD19-depleted allogeneic hematopoietic cell transplantation in children was quantitatively tracked in the study by means of TCR repertoire profiling. What the research found in general, with its limitations: In some patients, the high TCRbeta diversity seen at day 60 was put down to recipient T cells and intrathymic progenitors that had survived conditioning. About two months after transplant, the apparently early recovery of alphabetaT-cell counts reportedly depended on just several hundred clones that had expanded rapidly and came from non-depleted graft cells. The frequencies of hyperexpanded clones fell over the following months, and after one year, T-cell counts and TCRbeta diversity were mostly attributed to newly produced T cells.

The germline V and J ends show losses of 5 bases and 6 bases respectively, and no gene match explains 21 bases of the junction. From the cysteine up to the phenylalanine, the CDR3 has a length of 19 residues. Left in the record is the CDR3 DNA by itself, 57 bases read in frame from the first base. The germline V gene (reference sequence) sets CDR1 to DFQATT and CDR2 to SNEGSKA. Receptors were amplified or captured by PCR. The run used an Illumina HiSeq 2500. To normalize quantification of the TCRbeta repertoire, the TCR libraries were built with molecular barcoding that relied on unique molecular identifiers. In TCRdb, the public reads were trimmed at Q25 with fastp and aligned with MiXCR, with productive beta chains retained. Rows with one shared CDR3 protein collapse into an entry with the most common genes and DNA. Here the sample has fewer than 550,000 distinct CDR3 sequences; approximately 10% occur a single time. Clones ranked in the top ten supply 12% to 15% of the sample.

In the paper's terms, the treatment or condition label means: allogeneic hematopoietic cell transplantation with graft depleted of TCRalphabeta T cells and CD19 B cells. TCRalphabeta/CD19-depleted allogeneic hematopoietic cell grafts were given to the transplant recipients, all of whom were children. The source is a female patient aged 2-15 years who had a stem cell transplant for aplastic anemia, so the T cells may come from the graft donor. The rearranged segments are TRBV20-1 and TRBJ2-2, with 10 bases aligning to TRBD2. The material sequenced was PBMCs, mostly from graft donor cells, taken 180 days after TCRalphabeta/CD19-depleted stem cell transplant. The CDR3 in this case is CSAEPPWTLAGGGAGELFF. The base sequence is TGCAGTGCTGAGCCCCCTTGGACTTTAGCGGGAGGAGGGGCCGGGGAGCTGTTTTTT.